This T cell receptor (beta chain) was identified in a study of T cells after yellow fever vaccination (dated by TCRdb to about 2019). General notes on the study: The SMART-Seq v4 Ultra Low Input RNA kit was used to prepare libraries from fractions with low cell numbers. Two healthy male donors, one aged 18 to 30 and one aged 30 to 40 years, were included in the cohort. Blood was drawn at multiple timepoints before and after primary and secondary immunization, with bulk PBMC replicates and cell subsets isolated. To follow T-cell clones before and after primary and booster YFV17D yellow fever vaccination, bulk TCR alpha and beta repertoires were sequenced over time. The paper's findings and limits, for the study overall: Because only a couple of donors were included in the study, the extent to which the findings can be generalized is limited. After the booster, most of the clones that had expanded following primary vaccination were detected again (about 95% of CD4 and around 88% of CD8), which suggests that memory was broadly maintained. The secondary T-cell response was found to be weaker but faster than the primary response, with a peak reached on day 5 rather than on day 15. A small share of clonotypes was detected in both CD4 and CD8 compartments, with the overlap likely arising from convergent recombination. FACS-sorted repertoires could contain abundant contaminating clonotypes from the bulk population, so computational filtering was required.

TCR cDNA was made using 5'RACE template switching, a step that added a universal primer site and unique molecular identifiers. Priming for cDNA synthesis came from both the TCR alpha and TCR beta constant segments. Libraries were amplified in two PCR steps, with sample barcodes and sequencing adapters added in the second step. Sequencing of libraries was performed on Illumina HiSeq 2500 (2x100 bp) or NovaSeq (2x150 bp). In the authors' own workflow: Reads were demultiplexed and collapsed into UMI consensus sequences with MIGEC, and V(D)J alignment was performed with MiXCR. Clonotypes responding to the vaccine were identified with edgeR on replicate PBMC samples, with the criteria of FDR below 0.01 and a log2 fold change above 5 up to day 15. Each bulk clonotype received a CD4 or CD8 identity based on whether the sequenced CD4 or CD8 repertoire contained that clonotype at higher abundance. TCRdb itself trimmed the public reads at Q25 with fastp, ran MiXCR and retained productive beta chains. CDR3 protein duplicates are merged, each entry listing the most common genes and DNA. The V and J calls were not made by the authors but by TCRdb's processing. The sample data list more than 300,000 distinct CDR3 sequences, and around 7.3% of these were observed just once. 15% to 20% of the sample is held by the ten biggest clonotypes.

There are a few counts of this clonotype. The antigen this receptor binds is unknown. The record has no base qualities; no much larger clone is one base away. Taken with the paper, the label for treatment or condition translates to: live attenuated yellow fever vaccine strain. At each blood-draw timepoint, two biological replicates of bulk PBMCs were obtained. PBMCs were isolated from peripheral blood using a standard Ficoll-Paque protocol. RNA was extracted with TriZol from bulk PBMCs, CD4 and CD8 fractions, and dextramer-positive and dextramer-negative fractions. This sample comprised PBMCs, obtained roughly seven weeks after the first yellow fever vaccination. The TCR comes from a man younger than 35 who received the YFV17D yellow fever vaccine.

The DNA is TGTGCCAGCAGCTCCACCTCCGGCGGGGGTTACTATGGCTACACCTTC. Its protein product is CASSSTSGGGYYGYTF. The rearrangement combines TRBV5-4 with TRBJ1-2; TRBD1 is a possible D gene, resting on 5 matching bases. At the junction V is shortened by 3 bases and J by 3 bases, with 18 bases in between. From the cysteine through the phenylalanine, the CDR3 covers 16 amino acids. Only the CDR3 portion is preserved as DNA: 48 bases, with reading frame beginning at the first base. From the germline V gene (reference sequence), CDR1 is SGHNT and CDR2 is YYREEE.